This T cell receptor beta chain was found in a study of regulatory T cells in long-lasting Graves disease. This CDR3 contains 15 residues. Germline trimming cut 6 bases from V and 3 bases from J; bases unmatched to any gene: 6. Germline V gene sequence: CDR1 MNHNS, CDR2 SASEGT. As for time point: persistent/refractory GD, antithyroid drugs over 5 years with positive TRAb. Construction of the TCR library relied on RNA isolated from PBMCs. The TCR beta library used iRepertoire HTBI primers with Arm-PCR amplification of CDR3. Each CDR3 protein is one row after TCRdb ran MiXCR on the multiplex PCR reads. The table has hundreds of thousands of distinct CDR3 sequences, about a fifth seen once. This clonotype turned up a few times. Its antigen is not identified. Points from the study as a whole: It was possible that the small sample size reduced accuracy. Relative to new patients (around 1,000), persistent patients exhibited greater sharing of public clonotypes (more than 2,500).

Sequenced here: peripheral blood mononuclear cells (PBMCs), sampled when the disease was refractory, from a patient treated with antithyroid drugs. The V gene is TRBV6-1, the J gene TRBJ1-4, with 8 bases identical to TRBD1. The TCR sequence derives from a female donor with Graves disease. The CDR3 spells CASRAQGAPNEKLFF. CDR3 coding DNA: TGTGCCAGCAGGGCCCAGGGGGCCCCTAATGAAAAACTGTTTTTT.